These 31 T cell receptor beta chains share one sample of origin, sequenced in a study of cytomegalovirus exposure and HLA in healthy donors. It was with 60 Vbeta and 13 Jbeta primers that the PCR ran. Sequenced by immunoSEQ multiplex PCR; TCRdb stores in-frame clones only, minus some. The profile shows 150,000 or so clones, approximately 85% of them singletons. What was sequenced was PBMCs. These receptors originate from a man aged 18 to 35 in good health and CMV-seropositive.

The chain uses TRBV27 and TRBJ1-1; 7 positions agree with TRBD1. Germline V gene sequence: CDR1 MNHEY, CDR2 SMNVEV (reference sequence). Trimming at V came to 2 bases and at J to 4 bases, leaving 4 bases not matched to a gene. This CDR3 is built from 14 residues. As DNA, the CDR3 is TGTGCCAGCAGTTTAGAGGGGGCAGTCACTGAAGCTTTCTTT. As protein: CASSLEGAVTEAFF.

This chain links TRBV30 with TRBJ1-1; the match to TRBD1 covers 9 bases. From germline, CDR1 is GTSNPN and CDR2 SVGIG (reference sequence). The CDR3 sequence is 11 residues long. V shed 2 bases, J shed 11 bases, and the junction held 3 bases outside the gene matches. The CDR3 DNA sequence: TGTGCCTGGAGTCTTGACAGGGGGGCTTTCTTT. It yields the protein CAWSLDRGAFF.

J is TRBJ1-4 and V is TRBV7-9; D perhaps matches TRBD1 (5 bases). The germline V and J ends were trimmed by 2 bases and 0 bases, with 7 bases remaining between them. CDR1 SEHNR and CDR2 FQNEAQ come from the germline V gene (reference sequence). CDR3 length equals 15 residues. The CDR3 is CASSLSGPTNEKLFF. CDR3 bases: TGTGCCAGCAGCTTATCAGGGCCAACTAATGAAAAACTGTTTTTT.

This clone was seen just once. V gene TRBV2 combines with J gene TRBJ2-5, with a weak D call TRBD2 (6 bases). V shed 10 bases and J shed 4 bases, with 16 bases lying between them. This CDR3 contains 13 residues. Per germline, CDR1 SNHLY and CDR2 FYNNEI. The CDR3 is CATFTLASETQYF. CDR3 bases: TGTGCCACCTTCACCCTAGCGTCAGAGACCCAGTACTTC.

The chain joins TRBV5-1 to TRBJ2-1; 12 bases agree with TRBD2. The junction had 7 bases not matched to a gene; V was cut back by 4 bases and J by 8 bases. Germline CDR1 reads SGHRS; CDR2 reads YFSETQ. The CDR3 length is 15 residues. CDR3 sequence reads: CASSTSGGTFYEQFF. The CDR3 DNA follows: TGCGCCAGCAGCACTAGCGGGGGGACTTTTTATGAGCAGTTCTTC.

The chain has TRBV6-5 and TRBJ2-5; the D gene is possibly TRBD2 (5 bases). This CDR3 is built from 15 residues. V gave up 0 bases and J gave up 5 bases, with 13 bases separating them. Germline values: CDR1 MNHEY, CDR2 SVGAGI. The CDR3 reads CASSYSKLVGETQYF. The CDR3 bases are TGTGCCAGCAGTTACTCGAAACTAGTGGGCGAGACCCAGTACTTC.

The CDR3 loop reads CASGASMNTEAFF. DNA of the CDR3: TGTGCCAGCGGGGCCAGTATGAACACTGAAGCTTTCTTT. The chain has TRBV6-5 and TRBJ1-1, with D tentatively TRBD1 (5 bases). V dropped 8 bases and J dropped 0 bases, with 10 bases sitting between them. CDR1 is MNHEY and CDR2 is SVGAGI in the germline V gene. CDR3 length: 13 residues.

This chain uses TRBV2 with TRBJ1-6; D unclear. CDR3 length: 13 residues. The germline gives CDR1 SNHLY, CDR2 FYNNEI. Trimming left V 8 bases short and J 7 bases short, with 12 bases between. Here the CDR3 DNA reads TGTGCCAGCTACGAGGGTAGAAATTCACCCCTCCACTTT. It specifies CASYEGRNSPLHF.

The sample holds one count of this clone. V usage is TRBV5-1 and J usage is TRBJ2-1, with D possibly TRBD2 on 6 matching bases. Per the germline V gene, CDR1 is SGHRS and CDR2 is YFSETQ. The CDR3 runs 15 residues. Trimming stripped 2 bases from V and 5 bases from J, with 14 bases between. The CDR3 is CASSFFGGSDNEQFF. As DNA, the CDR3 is TGCGCCAGCAGCTTCTTCGGAGGGAGTGACAATGAGCAGTTCTTC.

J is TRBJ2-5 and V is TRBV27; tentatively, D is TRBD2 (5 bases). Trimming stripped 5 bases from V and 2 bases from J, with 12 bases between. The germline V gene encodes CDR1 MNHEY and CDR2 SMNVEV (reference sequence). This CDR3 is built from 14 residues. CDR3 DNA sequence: TGTGCCAGCAGTCTGGAGGACGGACAAGAGACCCAGTACTTC. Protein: CASSLEDGQETQYF.

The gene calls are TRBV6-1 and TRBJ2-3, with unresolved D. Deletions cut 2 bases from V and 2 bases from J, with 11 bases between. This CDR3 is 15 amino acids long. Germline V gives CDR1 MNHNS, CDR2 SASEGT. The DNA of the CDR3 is TGTGCCAGCAGTGAACGCCAGGCCCCCACAGATACGCAGTATTTT. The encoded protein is CASSERQAPTDTQYF.

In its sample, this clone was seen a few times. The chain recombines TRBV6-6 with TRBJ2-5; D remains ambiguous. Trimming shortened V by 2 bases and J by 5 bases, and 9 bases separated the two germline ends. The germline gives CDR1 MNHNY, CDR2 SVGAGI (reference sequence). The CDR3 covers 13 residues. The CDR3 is CASSYGPGETQYF. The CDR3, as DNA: TGTGCCAGCAGTTACGGGCCTGGGGAGACCCAGTACTTC.

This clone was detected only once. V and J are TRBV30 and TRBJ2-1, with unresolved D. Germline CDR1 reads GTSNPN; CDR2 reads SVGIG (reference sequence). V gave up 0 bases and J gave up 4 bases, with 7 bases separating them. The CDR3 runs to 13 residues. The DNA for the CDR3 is TGTGCCTGGAGTGTGGCCGAATACAATGAGCAGTTCTTC. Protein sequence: CAWSVAEYNEQFF. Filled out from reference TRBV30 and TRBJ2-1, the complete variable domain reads SQTIHQWPATLVQPVGSPLSLECTVEGTSNPNLYWYRQAAGRGLQLLFYSVGIGQISSEVPQNLSASRPQDRQFILSSKKLLLSDSGFYLCAWSVAEYNEQFFGPGTRLTVL.

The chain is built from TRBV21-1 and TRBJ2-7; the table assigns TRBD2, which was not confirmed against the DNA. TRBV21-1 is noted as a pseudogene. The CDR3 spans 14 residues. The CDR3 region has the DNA TGTGCCAGCAGCAGCGGGACTAGCTCCTACGAGCAGTACTTC. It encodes CASSSGTSSYEQYF.

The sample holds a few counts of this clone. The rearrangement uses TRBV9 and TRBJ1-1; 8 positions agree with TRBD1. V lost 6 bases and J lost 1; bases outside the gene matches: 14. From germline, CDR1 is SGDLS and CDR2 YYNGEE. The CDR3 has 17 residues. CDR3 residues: CASTGDDRGHENTEAFF. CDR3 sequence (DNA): TGTGCCAGCACCGGTGATGACAGGGGCCATGAGAACACTGAAGCTTTCTTT.

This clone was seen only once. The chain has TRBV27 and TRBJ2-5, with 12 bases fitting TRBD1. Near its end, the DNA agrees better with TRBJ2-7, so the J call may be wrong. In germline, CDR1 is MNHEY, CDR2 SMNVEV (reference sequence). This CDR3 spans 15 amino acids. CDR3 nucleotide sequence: TGTGCCAGCAGTTCGGGACAGGGGGCCGCCTACGAGCAGTACTTC. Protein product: CASSSGQGAAYEQYF.

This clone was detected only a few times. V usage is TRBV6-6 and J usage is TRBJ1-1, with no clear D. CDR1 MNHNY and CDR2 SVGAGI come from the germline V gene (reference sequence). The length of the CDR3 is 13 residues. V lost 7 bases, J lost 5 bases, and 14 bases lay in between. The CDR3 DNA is TGTGCCAGCACCAACGGGTGGAAAACTGAAGCTTTCTTT. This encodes CASTNGWKTEAFF.

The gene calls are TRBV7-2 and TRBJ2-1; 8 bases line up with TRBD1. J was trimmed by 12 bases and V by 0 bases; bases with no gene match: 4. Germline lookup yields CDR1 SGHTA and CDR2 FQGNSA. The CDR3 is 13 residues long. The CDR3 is CASSLAGQAGQFF. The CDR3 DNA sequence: TGTGCCAGCAGCTTAGCGGGACAGGCGGGGCAGTTCTTC.

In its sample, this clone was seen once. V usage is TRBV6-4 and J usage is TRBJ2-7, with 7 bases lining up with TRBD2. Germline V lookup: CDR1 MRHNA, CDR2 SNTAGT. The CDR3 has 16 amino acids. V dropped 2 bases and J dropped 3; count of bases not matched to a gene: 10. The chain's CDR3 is CASSDREWEGNYEQYF. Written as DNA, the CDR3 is TGTGCCAGCAGTGACAGGGAGTGGGAGGGGAACTACGAGCAGTACTTC.

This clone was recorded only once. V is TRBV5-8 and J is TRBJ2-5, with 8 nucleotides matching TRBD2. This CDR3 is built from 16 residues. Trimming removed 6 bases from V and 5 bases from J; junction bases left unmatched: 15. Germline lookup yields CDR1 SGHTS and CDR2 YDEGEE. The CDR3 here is CASTLRRGERAETQYF. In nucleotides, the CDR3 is TGTGCCAGCACCCTACGGCGGGGGGAACGGGCGGAGACCCAGTACTTC.

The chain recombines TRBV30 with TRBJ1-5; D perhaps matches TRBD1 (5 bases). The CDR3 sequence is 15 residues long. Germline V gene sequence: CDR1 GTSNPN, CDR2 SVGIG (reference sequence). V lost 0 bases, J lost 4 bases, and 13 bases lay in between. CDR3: CAWSVGTISNQPQHF. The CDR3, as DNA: TGTGCCTGGAGTGTAGGGACTATAAGTAATCAGCCCCAGCATTTT.

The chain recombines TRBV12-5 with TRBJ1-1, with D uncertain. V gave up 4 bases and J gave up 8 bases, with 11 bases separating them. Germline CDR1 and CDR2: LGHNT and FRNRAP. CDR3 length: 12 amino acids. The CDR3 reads CASGSRRFEAFF. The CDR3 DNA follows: TGTGCTAGTGGTTCTCGGCGGTTCGAAGCTTTCTTT.

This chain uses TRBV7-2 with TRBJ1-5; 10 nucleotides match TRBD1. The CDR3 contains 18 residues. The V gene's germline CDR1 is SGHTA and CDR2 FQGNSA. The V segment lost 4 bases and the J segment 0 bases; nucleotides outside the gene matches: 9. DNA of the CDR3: TGTGCCAGCAGCTCCGACAGGGGGCTGAAATTTAGCAATCAGCCCCAGCATTTT. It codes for CASSSDRGLKFSNQPQHF.

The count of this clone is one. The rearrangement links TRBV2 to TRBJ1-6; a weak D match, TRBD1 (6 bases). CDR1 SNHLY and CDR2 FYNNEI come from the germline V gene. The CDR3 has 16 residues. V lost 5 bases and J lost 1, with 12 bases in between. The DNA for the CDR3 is TGTGCCAGCAGTAATACAGGGCTTTCCTATAATTCACCCCTCCACTTT. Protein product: CASSNTGLSYNSPLHF.

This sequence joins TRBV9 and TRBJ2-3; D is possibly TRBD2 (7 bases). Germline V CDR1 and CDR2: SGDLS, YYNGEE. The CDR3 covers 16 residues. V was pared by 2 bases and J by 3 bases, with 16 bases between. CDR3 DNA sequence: TGTGCCAGCAGCGTCTCGTGGGGGGGCCGAACAGATACGCAGTATTTT. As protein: CASSVSWGGRTDTQYF.

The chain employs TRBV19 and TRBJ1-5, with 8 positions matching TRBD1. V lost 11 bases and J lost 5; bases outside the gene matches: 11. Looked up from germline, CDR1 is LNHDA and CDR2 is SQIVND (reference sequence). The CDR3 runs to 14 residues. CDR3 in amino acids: CASIGQGAYQPQHF. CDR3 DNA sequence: TGTGCCTCTATTGGGCAGGGGGCTTATCAGCCCCAGCATTTT. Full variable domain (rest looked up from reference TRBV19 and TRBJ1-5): DGGITQSPKYLFRKEGQNVTLSCEQNLNHDAMYWYRQDPGQGLRLIYYSQIVNDFQKGDIAEGYSVSREKKESFPLTVTSAQKNPTAFYLCASIGQGAYQPQHFGDGTRLSIL.

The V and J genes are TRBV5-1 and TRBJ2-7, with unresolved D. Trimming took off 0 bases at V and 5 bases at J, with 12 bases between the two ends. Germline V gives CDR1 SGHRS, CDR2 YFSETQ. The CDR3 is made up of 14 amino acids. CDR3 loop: CASSLDSRQNEQYF. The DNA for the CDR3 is TGCGCCAGCAGCTTGGACAGTAGACAAAACGAGCAGTACTTC.

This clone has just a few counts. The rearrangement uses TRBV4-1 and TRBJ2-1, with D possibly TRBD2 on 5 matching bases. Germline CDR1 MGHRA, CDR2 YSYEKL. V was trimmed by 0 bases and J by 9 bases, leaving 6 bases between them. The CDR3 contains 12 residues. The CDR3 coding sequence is TGCGCCAGCAGCCAAGAGGAGGCTGAGCAGTTCTTC. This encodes CASSQEEAEQFF.

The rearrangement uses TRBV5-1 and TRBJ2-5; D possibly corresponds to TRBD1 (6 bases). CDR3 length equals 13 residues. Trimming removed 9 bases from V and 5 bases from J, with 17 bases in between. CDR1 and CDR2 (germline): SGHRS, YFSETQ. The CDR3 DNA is TGCGCCACCCGGGCTACAGGGAGCGAGACCCAGTACTTC. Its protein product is CATRATGSETQYF.

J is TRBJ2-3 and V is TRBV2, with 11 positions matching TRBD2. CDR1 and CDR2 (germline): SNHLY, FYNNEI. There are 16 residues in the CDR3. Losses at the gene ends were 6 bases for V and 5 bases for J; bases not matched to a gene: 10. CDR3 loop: CASRGMGTSGIDTQYF. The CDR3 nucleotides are TGTGCCAGCAGAGGGATGGGGACTAGCGGAATAGATACGCAGTATTTT.

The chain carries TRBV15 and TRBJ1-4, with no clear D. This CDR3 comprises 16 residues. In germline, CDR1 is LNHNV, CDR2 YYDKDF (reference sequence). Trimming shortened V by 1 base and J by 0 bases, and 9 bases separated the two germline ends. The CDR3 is CATSRVHSATNEKLFF. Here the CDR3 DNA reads TGTGCCACCAGCAGAGTCCATAGTGCAACTAATGAAAAACTGTTTTTT.